This T cell receptor beta chain was identified during a study of shared clonotypes between healthy human individuals. Whole-study results and caveats: Larger estimated richness was generally seen in naive subsets than in memory subsets. Among donors, the sharing of clonotypes was expected to be influenced by sequencing depth.

V was cut by 2 bases and J by 5 bases, with 13 bases left in between. The CDR3 runs to 14 residues. From germline, CDR1 is SGHTA and CDR2 FQGTGA. Note on this clone: Its antigen is currently unknown.

Sequenced by immunoSEQ multiplex PCR; TCRdb stores in-frame clones only, minus some. Altogether around 1.9 million clones are present, about 92% being singletons, with the ten largest covering under 2%. Naivety among CD8 cells was defined by CD45RO negativity and positive CCR7 selection, thereby excluding terminally differentiated effector memory CD45RA+ cells. The TCR originated in a man aged 18 to 30 in good health. Some clones in this sample may be carry-over from other donors' samples. This chain uses TRBV7-3 with TRBJ2-7, with a weak D call TRBD2 (5 bases). Sequenced: naive CD8+ T cells from PBMCs. The chain's CDR3 is CASSLGGLFNEQYF. CDR3 sequence (DNA): TGTGCCAGCAGCTTAGGCGGACTGTTTAACGAGCAGTACTTC.